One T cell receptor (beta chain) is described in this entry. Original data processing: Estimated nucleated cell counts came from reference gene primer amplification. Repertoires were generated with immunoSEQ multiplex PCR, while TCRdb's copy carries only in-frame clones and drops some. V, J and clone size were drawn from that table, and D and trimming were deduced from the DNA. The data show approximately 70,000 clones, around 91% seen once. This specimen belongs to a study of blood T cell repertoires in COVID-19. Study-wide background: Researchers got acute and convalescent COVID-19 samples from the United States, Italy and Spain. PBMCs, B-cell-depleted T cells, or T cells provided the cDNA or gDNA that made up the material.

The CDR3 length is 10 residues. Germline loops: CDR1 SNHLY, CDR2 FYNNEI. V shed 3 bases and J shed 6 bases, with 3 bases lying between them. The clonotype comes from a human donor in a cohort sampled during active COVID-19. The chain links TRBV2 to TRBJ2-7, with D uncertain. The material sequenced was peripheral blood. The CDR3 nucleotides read TGTGCCAGCAGTGACGGCGAGCAGTACTTC. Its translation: CASSDGEQYF.